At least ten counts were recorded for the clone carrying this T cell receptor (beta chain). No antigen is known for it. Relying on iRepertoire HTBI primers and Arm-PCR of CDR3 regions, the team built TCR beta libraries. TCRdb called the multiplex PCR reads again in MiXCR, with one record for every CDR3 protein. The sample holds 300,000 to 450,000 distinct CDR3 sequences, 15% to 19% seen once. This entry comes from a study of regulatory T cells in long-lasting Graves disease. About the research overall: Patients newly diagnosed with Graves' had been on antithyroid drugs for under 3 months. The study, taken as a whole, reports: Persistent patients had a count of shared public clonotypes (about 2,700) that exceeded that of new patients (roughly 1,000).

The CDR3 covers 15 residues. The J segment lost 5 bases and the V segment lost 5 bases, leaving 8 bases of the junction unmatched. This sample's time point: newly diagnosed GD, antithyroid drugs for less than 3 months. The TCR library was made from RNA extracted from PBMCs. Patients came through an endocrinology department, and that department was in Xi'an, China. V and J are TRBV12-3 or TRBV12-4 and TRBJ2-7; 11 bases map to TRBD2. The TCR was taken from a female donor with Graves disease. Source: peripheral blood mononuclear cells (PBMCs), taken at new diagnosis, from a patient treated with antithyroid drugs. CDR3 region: CASSGVAGGSDEQYF. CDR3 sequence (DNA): TGTGCCAGCAGTGGCGTAGCGGGAGGGTCCGACGAGCAGTACTTC.